The 11 T cell receptor beta chains below were found in one sample sequenced in a study of T cell responses to AZD1222 COVID-19 vaccine. The data were produced by immunoSEQ multiplex PCR, yet TCRdb's version contains in-frame clones alone and is incomplete. The table shows approximately 42,000 clones, with 88% occurring only once. The sample here was peripheral blood, taken 28 days after the second AZD1222 dose. These receptors were taken from an adult who received the AZD1222 COVID-19 vaccine.

This clone was seen just once. The CDR3 spells CASSTGVTSGREETQYF. CDR3 bases: TGTGCCAGTAGTACGGGGGTTACTAGCGGGAGGGAAGAGACCCAGTACTTC. The chain joins TRBV19 to TRBJ2-5; TRBD2 matches at 13 bases. Germline lookup yields CDR1 LNHDA and CDR2 SQIVND (reference sequence). Trimming removed 4 bases from V and 3 bases from J; junction bases left unmatched: 8. This CDR3 has 17 amino acids. The full variable domain, completed using reference TRBV19 and TRBJ2-5, is DGGITQSPKYLFRKEGQNVTLSCEQNLNHDAMYWYRQDPGQGLRLIYYSQIVNDFQKGDIAEGYSVSREKKESFPLTVTSAQKNPTAFYLCASSTGVTSGREETQYFGPGTRLLVL.

The sample holds one count of this clone. The genes are TRBV5-1 and TRBJ2-1; TRBD2 matches at 14 bases. This CDR3 spans 16 amino acids. Germline values: CDR1 SGHRS, CDR2 YFSETQ. V lost 0 bases, J lost 8 bases, and 4 bases stayed unmatched. CDR3 region: CASSLGGTSGGDEQFF. Here the CDR3 DNA reads TGCGCCAGCAGCTTGGGCGGGACTAGCGGGGGAGATGAGCAGTTCTTC.

J is TRBJ1-1 and V is TRBV6-4, with 9 bases aligning to TRBD1. The CDR3 has 14 amino acids. Trimming took 3 bases from V and 9 from J; bases not matched to a gene: 8. Looked up from germline, CDR1 is MRHNA and CDR2 is SNTAGT. CDR3 coding DNA: TGTGCCAGCAGTGAAACCGGGACAGGGCCTAAAGCTTTCTTT. This sequence encodes CASSETGTGPKAFF.

This clone was recorded only once. The CDR3 sequence: CASSPGAGGRNSPLHF. The CDR3 coding sequence is TGTGCCAGCAGCCCAGGGGCGGGGGGGAGAAATTCACCCCTCCACTTT. This rearrangement joins TRBV11-2 to TRBJ1-6; tentative D call: TRBD1 (6 bases). The CDR3 totals 16 residues. Germline values: CDR1 SGHAT, CDR2 FQNNGV. V gave up 5 bases and J gave up 7 bases, with 18 bases separating them.

This chain uses TRBV6-5 with TRBJ1-2; tentative D call: TRBD1 (5 bases). Germline loops: CDR1 MNHEY, CDR2 SVGAGI. Deletions cut 2 bases from V and 0 bases from J, with 13 bases between. The CDR3 contains 16 residues. The CDR3 region has the DNA TGTGCCAGCAGTTACCCCGGGACGGAAACTAACTATGGCTACACCTTC. This sequence encodes CASSYPGTETNYGYTF.

This clone was observed once. The chain recombines TRBV4-1 with TRBJ2-7; TRBD2 matches at 8 bases. J was trimmed by 7 bases and V by 0 bases; bases with no gene match: 14. Germline V gives CDR1 MGHRA, CDR2 YSYEKL. The CDR3 totals 17 residues. This CDR3 is CASSQDLTLAGPREQYF. For the CDR3, the DNA is TGCGCCAGCAGCCAAGATCTTACCCTAGCGGGCCCTAGAGAGCAGTACTTC.

This chain links TRBV5-6 with TRBJ1-5; no firm D call. Trimming removed 3 bases at V and 9 bases at J, with 13 bases between. Germline loops: CDR1 SGHDT, CDR2 YYEEEE. The CDR3 runs 13 residues. For the CDR3, the DNA is TGTGCCAGCAGCTCCGCGCTGAATGGGCCCCAGCATTTT. This translates into CASSSALNGPQHF. The full variable domain, rest sourced from reference TRBV5-6 and TRBJ1-5, is DAGVTQSPTHLIKTRGQQVTLRCSPKSGHDTVSWYQQALGQGPQFIFQYYEEEERQRGNFPDRFSGHQFPNYSSELNVNALLLGDSALYLCASSSALNGPQHFGDGTRLSIL.

This chain joins TRBV29-1 and TRBJ2-3; 7 nucleotides match TRBD2. Losses at the gene ends were 5 bases for V and 4 bases for J; bases not matched to a gene: 9. Germline V lookup: CDR1 SQVTM, CDR2 ANQGSEA. This CDR3 is 14 amino acids long. CDR3 sequence reads: CSVRGRAVPDTQYF. CDR3 in DNA: TGCAGCGTTCGTGGGAGGGCCGTCCCAGATACGCAGTATTTT.

This clone was seen a single time. V and J are TRBV6-6 and TRBJ2-4; 8 bases are shared with TRBD2. This CDR3 region has 11 residues. V lost 9 bases, J lost 6 bases, and 1 base stayed unmatched. Germline lookup yields CDR1 MNHNY and CDR2 SVGAGI (reference sequence). The DNA for the CDR3 is TGTGCCAGTCGGGAGGGAAACATTCAGTACTTC. It translates to CASREGNIQYF.

The chain has TRBV6-6 and TRBJ1-3; D is uncertain. CDR3 length equals 16 residues. The ends were cut back, 6 bases at V and 2 bases at J, with 17 bases in the middle. Germline V gives CDR1 MNHNY, CDR2 SVGAGI (reference sequence). The CDR3 spells CASSREVTGAGNTIYF. Written as DNA, the CDR3 is TGTGCCAGCAGCCGGGAGGTTACTGGGGCTGGAAACACCATATATTTT.

The chain employs TRBV6-5 and TRBJ2-1, with D tentatively TRBD2 (6 bases). Trimming took 4 bases from V and 7 from J, leaving 14 bases between them. The CDR3 is 14 residues long. CDR1 is MNHEY and CDR2 is SVGAGI in the germline V gene. CDR3: CASSSGTHVNEQFF. As DNA, the CDR3 is TGTGCCAGCAGTTCCGGGACTCACGTGAATGAGCAGTTCTTC.